This T cell receptor (beta chain) appears in the sequencing data of a study of cytomegalovirus exposure and HLA in healthy donors (dated by TCRdb to the late 2010s). Background on the whole study: According to an earlier analysis of several hundred of the donors, about 170 million T cells yielded 90 million to 130 million unique TCR beta sequences and approximately 280 Gb of sequence data. To predict cytomegalovirus infection status, the study combined high-throughput TCR immunosequencing, statistical association of individual TCRs with disease status, and machine learning. The T cell repertoires of 700 or so subjects were profiled by immunosequencing and related to cytomegalovirus serostatus. Several DR-DQ haplotypes were treated as single units for association and clustering because of strong linkage in the cohort. HLA typing included class I and class II loci at four-digit resolution. Donor age, sex, ethnicity and CMV serostatus were collected together with the repertoire data. The later analysis used no new phenotypic data to find candidate immune exposures, relying instead on TCR beta sequences and their occurrence across donors. Typing coverage varied by locus: about 620-640 donors for A, B, C, DRB1 and DQB1; approximately 500 for DQA1; more than 600 for DPA1; roughly 450 for DPB1. The study was designed to test whether signatures of past pathogen exposure could be identified by cataloging public T cell receptors. In an earlier analysis of a few hundred of the donors, high-throughput TCR beta sequencing was used to judge whether each TCR beta V gene segment behaved as functional or pseudogenic. A later genetic analysis took genome-wide SNP genotypes for about 55% of the 666 donors and used that subset as a discovery cohort. Every repertoire in the discovery cohort had been generated on one and the same sequencing platform. In a later analysis, previously published TCR beta repertoires from hundreds of donors were re-analyzed and high-resolution HLA genotyping was added so that TCR occurrence patterns could be studied. Of the approximately 400 genotyped donors, around 81% fell in the genetic ancestry cluster associated with self-reported Caucasian donors. Besides the first cohort of 666 subjects, a separate validation cohort made up of 120 or so different subjects was used. An early release covering 550 to 700 HLA-typed donors comprised 250 to 350 gigabases of sequencing data and roughly 85 million unique TCR sequences. Across about 380 genotyped donors of the cohort, an average of roughly 250,000 unique TCR beta nucleotide sequences per donor were sequenced, and approximately 19% of those sequences were non-productive.

The study at large found these results: Because counts were too low, under 20 rarely observed V segments, including chromosome 9 orphons, were left out of the earlier analysis of 587 of the donors. The presence/absence analyses assumed that sequencing depth was roughly uniform across donors, and that assumption may not be true. Across donors, most TCR sequences were observed very rarely, whereas some public TCRs were present in many individuals. Several of the top co-occurrence clusters appeared to be linked to parvovirus B19, influenza, CMV and Epstein-Barr virus, according to a later analysis. The classifier was reported to diagnose cytomegalovirus status with high specificity and sensitivity in both the original and validation cohorts. In vitro tests confirmed that a few of the cytomegalovirus-associated TCR beta chains recognize cytomegalovirus antigens. An association between a missense DCLRE1C variant and V-gene and J-gene trimming of TCR beta chains was found in a later genetic analysis and replicated in an independent cohort. A group of highly shared sequence variants was considered likely to be a technical artifact of the sequencing pipeline. In a later analysis, TCR association rates were found to vary across HLA loci, with the most associated TCRs seen for DRB1 alleles and the fewest for HLA-C alleles. For the cohort, immune exposure information was limited to CMV serostatus. Compared with the 666-donor mean, donors in an Asian-associated ancestry cluster had fewer N-insertions in productive TCRs, according to a later genetic analysis. Compared with equally common non-associated chains, HLA-associated TCR beta chains in a later analysis were more clonally expanded and had lower generation probabilities. The authors suggested that the approach could potentially be generalized to other disease states and immunological phenotypes. Broadly in line with IMGT annotations, most TCR beta V segments showed up in productive rearrangements about 87% or about 30% of the time in an earlier analysis of 587 of the donors. This cohort had only TCR beta chains sequenced, and the lack of alpha or paired-chain data limited which features could be detected. Strong co-occurrence of HLA alleles, especially DR and DQ, made assigning TCR associations to individual alleles difficult. The study gave a list of under 200 TCR beta chains associated with cytomegalovirus. Because some donors lacked HLA typing at each locus, the association tests relied only on the typed subset. In a later analysis, more than 15,000 TCR beta sequences were associated with specific HLA alleles at a false discovery rate of 0.05. A further reported finding was that TCR beta sequences accurately predicted the HLA-A and HLA-B alleles for most subjects in the first cohort. Because the 87-base-pair reads could not distinguish some IMGT-functional V segments, including TRBV6-2 and TRBV6-3, those segments were excluded. A later analysis found that most CMV-associated TCR beta chains appeared HLA-restricted, with HLA associations seemingly driven largely by CMV exposure. Linkage disequilibrium might explain the correlated functional status among segregating V segments, but an unknown experimental factor could not be excluded.

Library preparation employed the immunoSEQ multiplex PCR assay. For the multiplex PCR, a mixture combining 60 forward primers for TCR Vbeta segments and 13 reverse primers for TCR Jbeta segments was used. A multiplex PCR assay on genomic DNA amplified the CDR3 region of rearranged TCR beta genes. On the Illumina HiSeq System, the amplified TCR beta libraries were sequenced as 87-base-pair reads. As for the original processing: A later analysis tallied roughly 80 million unique TCR beta chains across the roughly 610 repertoires, and around 9.9 million of those chains were shared by two or more donors. Raw reads were error-corrected and collapsed into unique sequences by a nearest-neighbor algorithm in which closely related sequences were merged to remove PCR and sequencing errors. CDR3 sequences were aligned to IMGT reference sequences to assign V, D and J gene segments. For a sequence to be retained, a match of at least six nucleotides to both a V gene segment and a J gene segment was required. Rearrangements were classified as productive when the CDR3 lacked stop codons and remained in frame with V and J, and all other rearrangements were classified as non-productive. CDR3 was defined by IMGT convention, running from the second conserved V-encoded cysteine to the conserved J-encoded phenylalanine. Sequences without an unambiguous match to a single V gene segment were excluded from the earlier analysis of about 600 of the donors. An earlier analysis of 587 of the donors called V segments functional above 56.7% productive rearrangements and segregating when the between-donor standard deviation exceeded 5%. To diagnose cytomegalovirus status from the catalog of TCR beta chain sequences, a statistical classification framework was built. A later analysis assigned V and J genes by comparing TCR nucleotide sequences with IMGT/GENE-DB human TR gene sequences. Using the TCRdist pipeline, a later analysis assigned CDR3 sequences along with most-parsimonious VDJ recombination scenarios. In a later analysis, each TCR beta chain was defined by its CDR3 amino acid sequence together with its V-gene family, and reads without a unique V-gene family were excluded. As a way to deal with suspected cross-contamination and a sequencing artifact, a later analysis dropped more than 500 nucleotide sequences that were highly shared and had low generation probability. In a later analysis, a clonal expansion index for each public chain was calculated from normalized within-repertoire ranks of inferred template counts. Generation probabilities in a later analysis came from a VDJ recombination model fitted to out-of-frame rearrangements, and those results were checked against IGoR. In a later analysis, TCR-TCR, TCR-HLA and TCR-CMV co-occurrence was scored with hypergeometric tests, and a repertoire-size bias correction was applied to TCR pairs. False discovery rates were estimated in a later analysis by permuting HLA or CMV assignments 20 times. In a later analysis, co-occurring TCRs were grouped using DBSCAN, with TCRdist sequence similarity added in when clustering inside HLA-allele-positive subsets. Repertoires with fewer than 30,000 or more than 120,000 public chains were left out of co-occurrence clustering, as were four to six repertoires with anomalous nucleotide sharing. The clones in this table, taken by TCRdb from immuneACCESS, are in-frame only. Not every clone is retained; where verified, under half of the shortfall comes from an unresolved V gene, and the cause of the rest is unknown. V and J calls and clone size follow that table, whereas D and trimming were derived from the DNA. Recorded for this sample are about 170,000 clones; roughly 79% of them occurred a single time. The ten largest clonotypes hold about 6.4% of the sample.

Concerning this clone: There is no known antigen for this receptor. Nothing much larger sits one base from this clone, and base qualities are not available.

The cohort comprised more than 550 healthy bone marrow donors. Cohort members were all nominally healthy when sampled, although unrecorded immune exposures were likely present. The donor was CMV seropositive and belonged to the group of 250 to 300 seropositive cohort members. Each donor provided a peripheral blood sample, and peripheral blood mononuclear cells were used for TCR beta sequencing. The Qiagen DNeasy Blood Extraction Kit was used to extract genomic DNA from the blood cell samples. The CDR3 runs 16 residues from the cysteine to the phenylalanine. CDR3 DNA is the only sequence kept; it has 48 bases, read in frame from the first base. After removal of 4 bases from V and 7 bases from J, the junction retains 7 bases not matched to a gene. CDR1 SGDLS and CDR2 YYNGEE are derived from the germline V gene.

Recombination linked TRBV9 to TRBJ2-1; the central 14 bases match TRBD2. The origin of this receptor is a man aged 35-49 years in good health and CMV-seropositive. Sequencing was performed on PBMCs. The encoded CDR3 is CASSPPGLAGVNEQFF. The DNA reads TGTGCCAGCAGCCCCCCGGGACTAGCGGGAGTGAATGAGCAGTTCTTC.